This TCR beta chain was observed in a study of CD8+CD57+ T cells in acquired aplastic anemia. Study in general: Roughly 3 ug was the average amount of DNA from sorted CD4+ and CD8+ cells.

CD8+CD57+ cell expansion, shown by flow cytometry, had occurred in the patients selected for sequencing. Patients were therapy-naive when their blood was sampled. The template for TCR beta VDJ and CDR3 sequence profiling was genomic DNA. Using its own MiXCR run on the reads, TCRdb lists one record per CDR3 protein. Of approximately 80,000 distinct CDR3 sequences listed, just over 70% were seen once; the top ten hold 65% to 85%. Study-wide results and limits: Around 27 was the count of CD8+ CDR3 sequences that patients shared with controls. No significant patient-versus-control difference appeared in CD8+ Simpson's diversity.

V lost 6 bases and J 2 bases, leaving 10 bases between the germline ends. CDR3 size: 13 residues. Looked up from germline, CDR1 is SEHNR and CDR2 is FQNEAQ (reference sequence). For this clonotype: What it binds is not known.

The chain has TRBV7-9 and TRBJ2-5; D unclear. The sample consisted of sorted CD4+, CD8+, or CD8+CD57+ T cells (not recorded which) from PBMCs. This TCR came from a human donor with aplastic anemia. DNA for the CDR3: TGTGCCAGCAGTGTTTTGCAGCAAGAGACCCAGTACTTC. Translating it yields CASSVLQQETQYF.